This paragraph covers one T cell receptor (beta chain) sequence. Its specificity is unknown. The entry originates in a study of shared clonotypes between healthy human individuals. Findings and caveats of the study: Clonotype sharing across a handful of donors was observed for around 4.8% of naive CD4 clonotypes.

This table comes from immunoSEQ multiplex PCR, and its TCRdb copy is limited to in-frame clones, with some not included. The repertoire includes roughly 1,500,000 clones, 98% of them detected once, and around 0.45% sits in the top ten. Trimming took 5 bases from V and 4 from J; bases not matched to a gene: 4. The CDR3 runs to 13 residues. Germline CDR1 is SGHTA and CDR2 is FQGTGA. This chain uses TRBV7-3 with TRBJ1-1; TRBD1 matches at 7 bases. Sequenced sample: naive CD4+ T cells sorted from blood. The sample's subset: CD45RA+ positively selected. The receptor was isolated from a young man in good health. CDR3 sequence (DNA): TGTGCCAGCAGCCGGACAGGCGGCACTGAAGCTTTCTTT. Amino acid sequence: CASSRTGGTEAFF.